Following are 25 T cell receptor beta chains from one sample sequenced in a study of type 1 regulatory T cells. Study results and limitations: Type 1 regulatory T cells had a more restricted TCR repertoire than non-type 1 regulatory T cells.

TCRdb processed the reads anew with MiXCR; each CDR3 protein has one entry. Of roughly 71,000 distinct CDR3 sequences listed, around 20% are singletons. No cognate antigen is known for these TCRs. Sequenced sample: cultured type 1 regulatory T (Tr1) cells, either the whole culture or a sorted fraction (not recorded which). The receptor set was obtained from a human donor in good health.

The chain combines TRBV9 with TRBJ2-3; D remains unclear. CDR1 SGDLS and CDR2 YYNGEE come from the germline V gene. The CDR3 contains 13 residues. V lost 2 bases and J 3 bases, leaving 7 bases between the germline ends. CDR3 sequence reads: CASSVTGTDTQYF. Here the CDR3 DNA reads TGTGCCAGCAGCGTCACCGGGACAGATACGCAGTATTTT.

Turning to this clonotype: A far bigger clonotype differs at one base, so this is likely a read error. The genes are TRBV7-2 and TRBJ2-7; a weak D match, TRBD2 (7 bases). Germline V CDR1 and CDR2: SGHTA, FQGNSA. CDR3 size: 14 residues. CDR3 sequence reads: CASGLGGGRNEQYF. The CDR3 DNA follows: TGCGCCAGCGGCCTGGGCGGGGGCCGAAACGAGCAGTACTTC. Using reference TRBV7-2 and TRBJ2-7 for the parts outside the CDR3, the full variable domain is GAGVSQSPSNKVTEKGKDVELRCDPISGHTALYWYRQSLGQGLEFLIYFQGNSAPDKSGLPSDRFSAERTGGSVSTLTIQRTQQEDSAVYLCASGLGGGRNEQYFGPGTRLTVT.

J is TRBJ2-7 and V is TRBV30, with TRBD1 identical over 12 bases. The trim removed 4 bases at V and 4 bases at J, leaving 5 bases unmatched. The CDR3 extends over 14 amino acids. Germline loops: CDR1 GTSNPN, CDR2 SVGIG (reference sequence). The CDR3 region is CAWTRDRGLYEQYF. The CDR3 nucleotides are TGTGCCTGGACCAGGGACAGGGGGCTGTACGAGCAGTACTTC. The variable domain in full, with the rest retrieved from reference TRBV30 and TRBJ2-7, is SQTIHQWPATLVQPVGSPLSLECTVEGTSNPNLYWYRQAAGRGLQLLFYSVGIGQISSEVPQNLSASRPQDRQFILSSKKLLLSDSGFYLCAWTRDRGLYEQYFGPGTRLTVT.

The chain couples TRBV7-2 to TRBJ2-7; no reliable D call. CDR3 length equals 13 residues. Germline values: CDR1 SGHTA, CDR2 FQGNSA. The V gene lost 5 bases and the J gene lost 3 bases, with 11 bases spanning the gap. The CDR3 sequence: CASSKDAFYEQYF. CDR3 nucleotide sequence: TGTGCCAGCAGCAAGGATGCCTTCTACGAGCAGTACTTC.

DNA for the CDR3: TGTGCCTGGTGTATACAGGGGTTGGATACGAACACTGAAGCTTTCTTT. Translating it yields CAWCIQGLDTNTEAFF. The chain is built from TRBV30 and TRBJ1-1, with 7 bases lining up with TRBD1. Looked up from germline, CDR1 is GTSNPN and CDR2 is SVGIG (reference sequence). The CDR3 contains 16 residues. V was pared by 5 bases and J by 1 base, with 13 bases of the junction left unmatched.

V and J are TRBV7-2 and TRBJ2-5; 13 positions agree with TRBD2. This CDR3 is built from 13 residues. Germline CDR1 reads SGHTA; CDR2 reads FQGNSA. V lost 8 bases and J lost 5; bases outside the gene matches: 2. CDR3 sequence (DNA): TGTGCCAGCGGGACTAGCGGGGCGGAGACCCAGTACTTC. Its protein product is CASGTSGAETQYF.

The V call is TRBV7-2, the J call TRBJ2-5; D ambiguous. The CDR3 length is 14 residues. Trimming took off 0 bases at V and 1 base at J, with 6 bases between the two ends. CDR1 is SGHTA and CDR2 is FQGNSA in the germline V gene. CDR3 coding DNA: TGTGCCAGCAGCTTAGCCCCTAGCCAAGAGACCCAGTACTTC. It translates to CASSLAPSQETQYF.

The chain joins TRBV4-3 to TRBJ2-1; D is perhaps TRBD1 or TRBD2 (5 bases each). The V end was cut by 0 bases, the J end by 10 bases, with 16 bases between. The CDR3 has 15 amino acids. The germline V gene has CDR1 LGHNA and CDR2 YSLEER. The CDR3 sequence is CASSQDRVPWGEQFF. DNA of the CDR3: TGCGCCAGCAGCCAAGATCGGGTCCCCTGGGGGGAGCAGTTCTTC.

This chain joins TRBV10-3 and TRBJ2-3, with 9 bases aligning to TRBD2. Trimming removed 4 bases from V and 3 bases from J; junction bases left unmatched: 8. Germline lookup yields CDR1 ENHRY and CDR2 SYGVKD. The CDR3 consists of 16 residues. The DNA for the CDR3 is TGTGCCATCAGTGGGAGGGGAGCGGGAGGAACAGATACGCAGTATTTT. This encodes CAISGRGAGGTDTQYF.

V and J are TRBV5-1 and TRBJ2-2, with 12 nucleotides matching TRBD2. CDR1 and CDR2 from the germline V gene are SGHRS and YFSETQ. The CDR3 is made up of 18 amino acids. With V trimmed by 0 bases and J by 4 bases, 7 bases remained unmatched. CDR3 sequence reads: CASSLGGLAGPGTGELFF. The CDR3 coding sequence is TGCGCCAGCAGCTTGGGTGGACTAGCGGGGCCGGGCACCGGGGAGCTGTTTTTT.

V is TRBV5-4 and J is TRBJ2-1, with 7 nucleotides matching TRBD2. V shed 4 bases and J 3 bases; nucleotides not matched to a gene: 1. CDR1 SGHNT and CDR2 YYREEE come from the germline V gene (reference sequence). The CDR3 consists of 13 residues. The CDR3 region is CASSREVYNEQFF. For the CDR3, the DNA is TGTGCCAGCAGCCGGGAGGTCTACAATGAGCAGTTCTTC. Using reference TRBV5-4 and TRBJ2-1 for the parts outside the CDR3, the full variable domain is ETGVTQSPTHLIKTRGQQVTLRCSSQSGHNTVSWYQQALGQGPQFIFQYYREEENGRGNFPPRFSGLQFPNYSSELNVNALELDDSALYLCASSREVYNEQFFGPGTRLTVL.

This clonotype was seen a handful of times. The CDR3 bases are TGTGCCAGCAGCCATTTGGGGGGAGAAGAGCAGTACTTC. Translated: CASSHLGGEEQYF. The chain combines TRBV3-1 with TRBJ2-7, with a possible D match to TRBD2 (6 bases). The germline V gene has CDR1 LGHDT and CDR2 YNNKEL (reference sequence). V dropped 3 bases and J dropped 7 bases, with 13 bases sitting between them. This CDR3 comprises 13 residues.

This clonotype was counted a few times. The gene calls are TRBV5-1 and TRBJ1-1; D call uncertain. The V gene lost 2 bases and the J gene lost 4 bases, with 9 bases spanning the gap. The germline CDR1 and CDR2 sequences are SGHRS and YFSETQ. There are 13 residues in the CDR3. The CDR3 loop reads CASSFARVTEAFF. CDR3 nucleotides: TGCGCCAGCAGCTTTGCTAGGGTCACTGAAGCTTTCTTT. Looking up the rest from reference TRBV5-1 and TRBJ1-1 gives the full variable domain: KAGVTQTPRYLIKTRGQQVTLSCSPISGHRSVSWYQQTPGQGLQFLFEYFSETQRNKGNFPGRFSGRQFSNSRSEMNVSTLELGDSALYLCASSFARVTEAFFGQGTRLTVV.

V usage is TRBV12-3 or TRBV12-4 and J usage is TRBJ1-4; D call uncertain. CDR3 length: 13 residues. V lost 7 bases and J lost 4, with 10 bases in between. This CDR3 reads CASNRDRNEKLFF. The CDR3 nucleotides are TGTGCCAGCAATCGTGACCGTAATGAAAAACTGTTTTTT.

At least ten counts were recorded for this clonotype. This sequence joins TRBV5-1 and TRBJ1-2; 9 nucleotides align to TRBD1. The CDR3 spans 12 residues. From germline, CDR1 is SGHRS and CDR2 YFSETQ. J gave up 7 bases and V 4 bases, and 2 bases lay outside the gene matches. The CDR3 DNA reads TGCGCCAGCAGCCTGGACAGGGGTGGCTACACCTTC. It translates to CASSLDRGGYTF.

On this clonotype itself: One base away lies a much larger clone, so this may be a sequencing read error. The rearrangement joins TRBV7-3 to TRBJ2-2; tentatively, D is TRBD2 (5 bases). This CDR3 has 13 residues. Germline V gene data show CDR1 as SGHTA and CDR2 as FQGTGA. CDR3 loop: CASSSGVTGELLF. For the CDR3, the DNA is TGTGCCAGCAGTTCCGGGGTAACCGGGGAGCTGCTTTTT. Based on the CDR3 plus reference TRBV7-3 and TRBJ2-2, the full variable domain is GAGVSQTPSNKVTEKGKYVELRCDPISGHTALYWYRQSLGQGPEFLIYFQGTGAADDSGLPNDRFFAVRPEGSVSTLKIQRTERGDSAVYLCASSSGVTGELLFGEGSRLTVL.

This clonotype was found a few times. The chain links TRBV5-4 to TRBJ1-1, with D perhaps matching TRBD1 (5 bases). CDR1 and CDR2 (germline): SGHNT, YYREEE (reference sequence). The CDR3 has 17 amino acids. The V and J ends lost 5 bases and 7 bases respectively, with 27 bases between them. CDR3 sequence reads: CASSGQGRSAGVNEAFF. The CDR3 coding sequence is TGTGCCAGCAGTGGGCAAGGGCGTTCAGCGGGGGTTAATGAAGCTTTCTTT.

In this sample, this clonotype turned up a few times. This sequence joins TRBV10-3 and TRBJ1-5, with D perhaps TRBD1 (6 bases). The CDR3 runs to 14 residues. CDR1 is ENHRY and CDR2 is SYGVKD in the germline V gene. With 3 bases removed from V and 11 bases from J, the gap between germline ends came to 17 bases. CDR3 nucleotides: TGTGCCATCAGTGAAGTAGGGGGACTTGCGGCCCAGCATTTT. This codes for CAISEVGGLAAQHF.

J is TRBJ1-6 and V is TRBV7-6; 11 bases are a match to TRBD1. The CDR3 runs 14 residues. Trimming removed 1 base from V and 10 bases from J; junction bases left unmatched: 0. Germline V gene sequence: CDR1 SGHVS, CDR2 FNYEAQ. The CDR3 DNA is TGTGCCAGCAGCTTAGGGACAGGGGGCTCACCCCTCCACTTT. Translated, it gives CASSLGTGGSPLHF.

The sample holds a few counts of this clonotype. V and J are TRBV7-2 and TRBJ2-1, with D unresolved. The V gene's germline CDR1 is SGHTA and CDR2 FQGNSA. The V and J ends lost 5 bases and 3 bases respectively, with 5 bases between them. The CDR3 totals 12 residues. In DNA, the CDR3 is TGTGCCAGCAGCCTCAACTACAATGAGCAGTTCTTC. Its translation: CASSLNYNEQFF.

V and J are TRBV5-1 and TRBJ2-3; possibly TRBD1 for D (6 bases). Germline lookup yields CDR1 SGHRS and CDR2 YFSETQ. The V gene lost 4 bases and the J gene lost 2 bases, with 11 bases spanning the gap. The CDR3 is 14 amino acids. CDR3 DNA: TGCGCCAGCAGCCGACAGGAATACACAGATACGCAGTATTTT. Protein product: CASSRQEYTDTQYF.

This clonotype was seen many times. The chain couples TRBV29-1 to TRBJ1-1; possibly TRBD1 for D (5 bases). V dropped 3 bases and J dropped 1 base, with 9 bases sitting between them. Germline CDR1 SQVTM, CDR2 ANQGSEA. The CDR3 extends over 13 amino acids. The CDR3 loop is CSVELTENTEAFF. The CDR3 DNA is TGCAGCGTTGAGCTGACAGAGAACACTGAAGCTTTCTTT.

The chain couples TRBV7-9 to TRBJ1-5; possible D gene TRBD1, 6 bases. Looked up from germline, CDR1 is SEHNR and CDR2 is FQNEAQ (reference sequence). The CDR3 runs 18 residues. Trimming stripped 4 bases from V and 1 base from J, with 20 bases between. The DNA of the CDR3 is TGTGCCAGCAGCTCCGGGTTTATCAGGGGACGGAGCAATCAGCCCCAGCATTTT. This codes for CASSSGFIRGRSNQPQHF.

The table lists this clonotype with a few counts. CDR3 protein: CASSLDEGKLFF. The CDR3, as DNA: TGTGCCAGCAGCTTAGATGAGGGGAAACTGTTTTTT. The rearrangement links TRBV7-2 to TRBJ1-4, with a weak D call TRBD1 (5 bases). CDR1 is SGHTA and CDR2 is FQGNSA in the germline V gene. The CDR3 extends over 12 amino acids. Trimming left V 1 base short and J 11 bases short, with 8 bases between.

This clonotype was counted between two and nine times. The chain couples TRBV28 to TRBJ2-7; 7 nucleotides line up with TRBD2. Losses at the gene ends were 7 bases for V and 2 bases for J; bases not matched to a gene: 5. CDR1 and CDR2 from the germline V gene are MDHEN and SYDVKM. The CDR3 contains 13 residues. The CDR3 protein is CASIPSGPYEQYF. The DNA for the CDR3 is TGTGCCAGCATTCCTAGCGGTCCCTACGAGCAGTACTTC.